The 21 T cell receptor beta chains listed next were all sequenced from one sample in a study of T-cell reconstitution after alpha-beta-depleted transplantation in children. This sample's TCRbeta library carried unique molecular identifier barcodes. TCRdb analysed the PCR reads with MiXCR anew, one entry per CDR3 protein. This sample has 540,000 or so distinct CDR3 sequences, with approximately 22% found just once. Sequenced material: PBMCs, mostly from graft donor cells, taken 360 days after TCRalphabeta/CD19-depleted stem cell transplant. The source is a boy less than two years old who had a stem cell transplant for acute myeloid leukemia, so the T cells may come from the graft donor.

This sequence joins TRBV4-3 and TRBJ2-7; D is unresolved. V was cut by 0 bases and J by 5 bases, with 14 bases left in between. The CDR3 consists of 15 residues. The germline V gene encodes CDR1 LGHNA and CDR2 YSLEER. This CDR3 is CASSQDSRFGDEQYF. The CDR3 DNA reads as TGCGCCAGCAGCCAAGACTCCCGCTTCGGTGACGAGCAGTACTTC.

The rearrangement uses TRBV4-3 and TRBJ2-2, with 7 positions matching TRBD2. Germline V gene lookup returns CDR1 LGHNA and CDR2 YSLEER. The CDR3 length is 16 residues. V trimming: 0 bases; J trimming: 4 bases; junction bases outside the gene matches: 5. DNA for the CDR3: TGCGCCAGCAGCCAAGATCGGGGAGGGAGCACCGGGGAGCTGTTTTTT. Residues: CASSQDRGGSTGELFF.

This chain links TRBV6-2 or TRBV6-3 with TRBJ2-1; no clear D gene. Germline lookup yields CDR1 MNHEY and CDR2 SVGEGT. Trimming pared 7 bases from V and 2 bases from J, leaving 21 bases between. CDR3 length: 17 residues. The CDR3 region is CASTAFRGTLPYNEQFF. CDR3 nucleotide sequence: TGTGCCAGCACCGCCTTCAGAGGCACCCTACCCTACAATGAGCAGTTCTTC.

The gene calls are TRBV5-1 and TRBJ2-3, with TRBD2 identical over 10 bases. This CDR3 region has 16 residues. The germline CDR1 and CDR2 sequences are SGHRS and YFSETQ. The trim removed 4 bases at V and 0 bases at J, leaving 5 bases unmatched. CDR3 region: CASSPRAGGSTDTQYF. CDR3 DNA sequence: TGCGCCAGCAGCCCCCGAGCGGGGGGGAGCACAGATACGCAGTATTTT.

This clonotype was counted at least ten times. The V and J genes are TRBV5-6 and TRBJ2-2; maybe TRBD1 (5 bases). Germline CDR1 is SGHDT and CDR2 is YYEEEE. V dropped 2 bases and J dropped 4 bases, with 12 bases sitting between them. This CDR3 comprises 15 residues. CDR3 in amino acids: CASSLVGPGTGELFF. The CDR3 nucleotides read TGTGCCAGCAGCTTAGTGGGGCCTGGCACCGGGGAGCTGTTTTTT.

The chain combines TRBV7-6 with TRBJ2-5, with 7 bases matching TRBD1. Trimming cost V 5 bases and J 3 bases; bases outside gene matches: 6. The CDR3 runs 14 residues. Looked up from germline, CDR1 is SGHVS and CDR2 is FNYEAQ. DNA of the CDR3: TGTGCCAGCAGCATCTCGGACAGGAAAGAGACCCAGTACTTC. Residues: CASSISDRKETQYF. Using reference TRBV7-6 and TRBJ2-5 for the parts outside the CDR3, the full variable domain is GAGVSQSPRYKVTKRGQDVALRCDPISGHVSLYWYRQALGQGPEFLTYFNYEAQQDKSGLPNDRFSAERPEGSISTLTIQRTEQRDSAMYRCASSISDRKETQYFGPGTRLLVL.

This clonotype occurred a few times. The rearrangement links TRBV10-3 to TRBJ2-3; TRBD2 is a possible D gene (6 bases). V dropped 0 bases and J dropped 2 bases, with 15 bases sitting between them. The V gene's germline CDR1 is ENHRY and CDR2 SYGVKD. The CDR3 covers 17 residues. In DNA, the CDR3 is TGTGCCATCAGTGAGTCGACGGGTGGGGGGATCACAGATACGCAGTATTTT. Its translation: CAISESTGGGITDTQYF.

The V and J genes are TRBV4-3 and TRBJ2-1; no definite D call. V was pared by 1 base and J by 3 bases, with 7 bases between. Looked up from germline, CDR1 is LGHNA and CDR2 is YSLEER. This CDR3 spans 14 amino acids. For the CDR3, the DNA is TGCGCCAGCAGCCAAGGAGCGATCTACAATGAGCAGTTCTTC. Its protein product is CASSQGAIYNEQFF.

This clonotype was seen repeatedly, ten times or more. The V call is TRBV28, the J call TRBJ2-7; D is perhaps TRBD1 (5 bases). Per germline, CDR1 MDHEN and CDR2 SYDVKM. The CDR3 is made up of 12 amino acids. Trimming cost V 5 bases and J 4 bases, with 9 bases left between them. The CDR3 DNA is TGTGCCAGCAGTCAGAAGGGGTACGAGCAGTACGTC. Amino acid sequence: CASSQKGYEQYV.

This clonotype was seen repeatedly, ten times or more. V and J are TRBV25-1 and TRBJ2-3; perhaps D is TRBD1 or TRBD2 (5 bases each). This CDR3 region has 15 residues. The V end lost 5 bases, the J end lost 3 bases, and 15 bases lay between the germline ends. Germline CDR1 reads MGHDK; CDR2 reads SYGVNS. The CDR3 bases are TGTGCCAGCAGTCCCCATGGCAGGGAGACAGATACGCAGTATTTT. This translates into CASSPHGRETDTQYF.

V gene TRBV21-1 combines with J gene TRBJ2-1; the table assigns TRBD2, which was not confirmed against the DNA. TRBV21-1 is designated a pseudogene. The CDR3 runs 15 residues. The CDR3 sequence is CASSKGSGGARWQFF. DNA for the CDR3: TGTGCCAGCAGCAAAGGAAGCGGGGGGGCCCGTTGGCAGTTCTTC.

This clonotype was detected only once. A read error may account for a junction end that differs from germline. The rearrangement uses TRBV20-1 and TRBJ2-7; possible D gene TRBD2, 6 bases. The CDR3 covers 16 residues. The germline V gene encodes CDR1 DFQATT and CDR2 SNEGSKA (reference sequence). In DNA, the CDR3 is TGCTGTGCTAGAGACCACTCCCGGGGGACGACCTACGAGCAGTACTTC. It translates to CCARDHSRGTTYEQYF.

The CDR3: CASSYGLAGTAGEQYF. The CDR3 DNA reads as TGTGCCAGCAGCTATGGACTAGCGGGGACTGCTGGCGAGCAGTACTTC. The chain recombines TRBV7-3 with TRBJ2-7; 12 bases match TRBD2. The trim removed 4 bases at V and 6 bases at J, leaving 10 bases unmatched. Germline V gives CDR1 SGHTA, CDR2 FQGTGA. This CDR3 region has 16 residues. The whole variable domain, filled in from reference TRBV7-3 and TRBJ2-7, reads GAGVSQTPSNKVTEKGKYVELRCDPISGHTALYWYRQSLGQGPEFLIYFQGTGAADDSGLPNDRFFAVRPEGSVSTLKIQRTERGDSAVYLCASSYGLAGTAGEQYFGPGTRLTVT.

The rearrangement links TRBV24-1 to TRBJ2-5, with 10 bases identical to TRBD2. Germline CDR1 KGHDR, CDR2 SFDVKD. The CDR3 contains 17 residues. Losses at the gene ends were 4 bases for V and 2 bases for J; bases not matched to a gene: 9. CDR3 amino acids: CATSDPASGGAQETQYF. CDR3 nucleotide sequence: TGTGCCACCAGTGACCCAGCTAGCGGGGGTGCTCAAGAGACCCAGTACTTC.

Ten or more counts support this clonotype. CDR3 sequence: CASSRGTGHQPQHF. CDR3 coding DNA: TGTGCCAGCAGCCGAGGGACAGGGCATCAGCCCCAGCATTTT. This chain links TRBV7-2 with TRBJ1-5, with 9 bases matching TRBD1. Germline V gives CDR1 SGHTA, CDR2 FQGNSA. Trimming cost V 5 bases and J 5 bases; bases outside gene matches: 4. The CDR3 contains 14 residues.

A few counts support this clonotype. This sequence joins TRBV9 and TRBJ1-1; D is undetermined. Germline loops: CDR1 SGDLS, CDR2 YYNGEE. This CDR3 comprises 16 residues. The V and J ends lost 0 bases and 1 base respectively, with 13 bases between them. The CDR3 DNA reads as TGTGCCAGCAGCGTAGCCCGTGGAGATCCGAACACTGAAGCTTTCTTT. Its translation: CASSVARGDPNTEAFF.

The CDR3 here is CASSFVRAGLSNQPQHF. Here the CDR3 DNA reads TGTGCCAGCAGTTTCGTCCGGGCAGGGCTTAGCAATCAGCCCCAGCATTTT. V usage is TRBV28 and J usage is TRBJ1-5; a possible D gene is TRBD1 (5 bases). The CDR3 sequence is 17 residues long. Germline values: CDR1 MDHEN, CDR2 SYDVKM. Trimming pared 3 bases from V and 0 bases from J, leaving 15 bases between. Full variable domain (rest looked up from reference TRBV28 and TRBJ1-5): DVKVTQSSRYLVKRTGEKVFLECVQDMDHENMFWYRQDPGLGLRLIYFSYDVKMKEKGDIPEGYSVSREKKERFSLILESASTNQTSMYLCASSFVRAGLSNQPQHFGDGTRLSIL.

This clonotype was seen ten or more times. V gene TRBV20-1 combines with J gene TRBJ2-7; no definite D call. Germline V CDR1 and CDR2: DFQATT, SNEGSKA (reference sequence). The CDR3 is 13 residues long. V lost 0 bases and J lost 0, with 6 bases in between. The CDR3 spells CSAREALSYEQYF. In DNA, the CDR3 is TGCAGTGCTAGAGAGGCCCTCTCCTACGAGCAGTACTTC.

V is TRBV20-1 and J is TRBJ2-1, with D perhaps assigned TRBD1 or TRBD2 (5 bases each). The V end lost 4 bases, the J end lost 0 bases, and 19 bases lay between the germline ends. The CDR3 runs 17 residues. Germline loops: CDR1 DFQATT, CDR2 SNEGSKA (reference sequence). The CDR3 nucleotides are TGCAGTGCTACAGACCCCGGGGCGGAGAGCTCCTACAATGAGCAGTTCTTC. Its translation is CSATDPGAESSYNEQFF.

This sequence joins TRBV11-1 and TRBJ2-1, with 9 bases lining up with TRBD2. Germline-derived CDR1 and CDR2 are SGHAT and FQDESV (reference sequence). The ends lost 3 bases at V and 8 bases at J; junction bases unmatched: 5. The CDR3 is 14 amino acids. The CDR3 reads CASSLAGGQHEQFF. For the CDR3, the DNA is TGTGCCAGCAGCTTGGCGGGGGGGCAGCATGAGCAGTTCTTC.

This clonotype was seen ten or more times. The chain links TRBV29-1 to TRBJ2-7; 9 bases align to TRBD1. This CDR3 is built from 13 residues. Trimming removed 5 bases from V and 1 base from J; junction bases left unmatched: 3. Germline CDR1 SQVTM, CDR2 ANQGSEA. This chain's CDR3 is CSVRGTGSYEQYF. CDR3 DNA sequence: TGCAGCGTTAGAGGGACAGGGTCCTACGAGCAGTACTTC.